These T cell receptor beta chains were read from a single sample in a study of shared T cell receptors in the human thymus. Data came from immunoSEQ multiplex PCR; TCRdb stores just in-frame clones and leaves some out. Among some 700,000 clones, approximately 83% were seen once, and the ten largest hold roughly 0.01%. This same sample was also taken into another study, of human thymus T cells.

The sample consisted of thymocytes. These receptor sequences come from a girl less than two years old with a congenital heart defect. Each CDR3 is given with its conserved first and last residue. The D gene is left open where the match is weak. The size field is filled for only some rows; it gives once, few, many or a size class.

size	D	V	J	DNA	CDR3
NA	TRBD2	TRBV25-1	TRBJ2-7	TGTGCCAGCAGTGAATTCCCGGGGAGGGGAAGCTCCTACGAGCAGTACTTC	CASSEFPGRGSSYEQYF
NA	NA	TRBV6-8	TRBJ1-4	TGTGCCAGCGCCAACGGGACCCCGGGAGGGGAGTTTTTT	CASANGTPGGEFF
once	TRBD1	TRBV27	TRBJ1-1	TGTGCCAGCAGGACCCAGCCAAGACAGGGGGCCACCATAATCATGAACACTGAAGCTTTCTTT	CASRTQPRQGATIIMNTEAFF
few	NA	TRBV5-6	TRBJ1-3	TGTGCCAGCAGCTTGTTTGAGGTAGAGGTTTCTGGAAACACCATATATTTT	CASSLFEVEVSGNTIYF
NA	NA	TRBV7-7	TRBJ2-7	TGTGCCACCAGCGGGCCCGGTCGCTACGAGCAGTACTTC	CATSGPGRYEQYF
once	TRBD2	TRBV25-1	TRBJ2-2	TGTGCCAGCAGTCCACGAGCGGGGGGCCGGAACACCGGGGAGCTGTTTTTT	CASSPRAGGRNTGELFF
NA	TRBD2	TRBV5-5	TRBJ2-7	TGTGCCAGCAGCTGCGGGGGTTCCTACGAGCAGTACTTC	CASSCGGSYEQYF
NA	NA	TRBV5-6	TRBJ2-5	TGTGCCAGCAGCTCCGAGGGACTTTCGTACCAAGAGACCCAGTACTTC	CASSSEGLSYQETQYF
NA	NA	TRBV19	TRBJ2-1	TGTGCCAGTAGTATAGGGCAGGAGGGCCGGGATGAGCAGTTCTTC	CASSIGQEGRDEQFF
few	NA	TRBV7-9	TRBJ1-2	TGTGCCAGCAGCCACCCCCCGGGGGGCTATGGCTACACCTTC	CASSHPPGGYGYTF
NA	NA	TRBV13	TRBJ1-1	TGTGCCAGCAGCCCCACCCTCAGACAGTTGAACACTGAAGCTTTCTTT	CASSPTLRQLNTEAFF
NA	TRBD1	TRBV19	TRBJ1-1	TGTGCCAGTAGTCCCGGAACAGGGGAGGTGAACACTGAAGCTTTCTTT	CASSPGTGEVNTEAFF
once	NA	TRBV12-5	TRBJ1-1	TGTGCTAGTGGCCTAGCCGGGAGGGATGCGAGCACTGAAGCTTTCTTT	CASGLAGRDASTEAFF
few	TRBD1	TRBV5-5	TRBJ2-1	TGTGCCAGCAGCTTCCCACCGACAGGGGAACCGAATGAGCAGTTCTTC	CASSFPPTGEPNEQFF
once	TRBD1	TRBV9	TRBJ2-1	TGTGCCAGCAGCGTAGCCCCCTCCCTGACAGGGATCGGTTTGTACAATGAGCAGTTCTTC	CASSVAPSLTGIGLYNEQFF
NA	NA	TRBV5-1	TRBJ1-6	TGCGCCAGCAGCTTGTCAGTAACGCTCGGCCGGGTGGTACCCCTCCACTTT	CASSLSVTLGRVVPLHF
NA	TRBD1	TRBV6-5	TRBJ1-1	TGTGCCAGCAGCCAAGGGGGCGCGGACACTGAAGCTTTCTTT	CASSQGGADTEAFF
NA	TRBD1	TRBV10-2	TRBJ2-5	TGCGCCACCGAGACAGGGGAGGTCGAGACCCAGTACTTC	CATETGEVETQYF
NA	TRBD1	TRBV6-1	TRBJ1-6	TGTGCCAGCAGTGTCCGGGACAGTGCGAATTCACCCCTCCACTTT	CASSVRDSANSPLHF
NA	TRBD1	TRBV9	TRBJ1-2	TGTGCCAGCAGCAAGGGGGCGAAAGAAAATGGCTACACCTTC	CASSKGAKENGYTF
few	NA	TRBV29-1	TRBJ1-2	TGCAGCGTTGGGGAGATCCTCTATGGCTACACCTTC	CSVGEILYGYTF
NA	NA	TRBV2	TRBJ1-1	TGTGCCAGCAGTGAGTATTGCCCACCTCCTATGAACACTGAAGCTTTCTTT	CASSEYCPPPMNTEAFF
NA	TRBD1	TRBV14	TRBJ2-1	TGTGCCAGCAGCAATTGGGGACAGGACTCCTACAATGAGCAGTTCTTC	CASSNWGQDSYNEQFF
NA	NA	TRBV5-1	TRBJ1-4	TGCGCCAGCAGTTGTACTGGGACAATTCTAAATGAAAAACTGTTTTTT	CASSCTGTILNEKLFF
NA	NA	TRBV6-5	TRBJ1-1	TGTGCCAGCATCGAATTTGGACTGGGATTTACTGAAGCTTTCTTT	CASIEFGLGFTEAFF
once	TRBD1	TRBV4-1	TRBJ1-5	TGCGCCAGCAGCCAAGTTTTAGCGACAGGGGGGAATCAGCCCCAGCATTTT	CASSQVLATGGNQPQHF
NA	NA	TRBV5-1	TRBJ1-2	TGCGCCAGCAGCTTGGCCGGTCAGGGCCGAAACTATGGCTACACCTTC	CASSLAGQGRNYGYTF
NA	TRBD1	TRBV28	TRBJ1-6	TGTGCCAGCAGTTTCCGACAGGGGAGGACTTCACCCCTCCACTTT	CASSFRQGRTSPLHF
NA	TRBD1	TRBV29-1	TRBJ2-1	TGCAGCGTCGAGACAGGGACCCGCAATGAGCAGTTCTTC	CSVETGTRNEQFF
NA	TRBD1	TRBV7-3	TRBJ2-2	TGTGCCAGCAGCTTAAACTCGGGACAGACGGAGCTGTTTTTT	CASSLNSGQTELFF
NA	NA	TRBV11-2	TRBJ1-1	TGTGCCAGCAGCTTATGGGTATGGGGGGAGAACACTGAAGCTTTCTTT	CASSLWVWGENTEAFF
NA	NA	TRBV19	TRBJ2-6	TGTGCCAGTAGTACGCCTCACAGGGTCTCTGGGGCCAACGTCCTGACTTTC	CASSTPHRVSGANVLTF
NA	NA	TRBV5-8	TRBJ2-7	TGTGCCAGCAGCTTGGATACAGCTCCCGTCTACGAGCAGTACTTC	CASSLDTAPVYEQYF
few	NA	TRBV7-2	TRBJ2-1	TGTGCCAGCAGCTGGCGCCGGGATGAGCAGTTCTTC	CASSWRRDEQFF
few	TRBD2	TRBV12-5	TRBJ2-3	TGTGCTAATCTTAGCGGGGGGCCCTTTGGCCCAACAGATACGCAGTATTTT	CANLSGGPFGPTDTQYF
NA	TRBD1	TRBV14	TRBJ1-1	TGTGCCAGCAGCCAAGACGACTCCGGACAGGGGTGCACTGAAGCTTTCTTT	CASSQDDSGQGCTEAFF
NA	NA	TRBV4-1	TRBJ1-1	TGCGCCAGCAGCCAAGATAGTGGGAGGTCGGGTGAAGCTTTCTTT	CASSQDSGRSGEAFF
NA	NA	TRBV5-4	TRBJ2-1	TGTGCCAGCAGCCCGGCGGGCAGAGTGTACAATGAGCAGTTCTTC	CASSPAGRVYNEQFF
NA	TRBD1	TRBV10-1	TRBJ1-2	TGCGCCAGCAGTACAGGGGGCCGTAGTTCCCATGGCTACACCTTC	CASSTGGRSSHGYTF
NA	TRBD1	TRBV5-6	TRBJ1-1	TGTGCCAGCAGCTCCGGGACAGGGAAAGGCACTGAAGCTTTCTTT	CASSSGTGKGTEAFF
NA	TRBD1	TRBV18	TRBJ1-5	TGTGCCAGCTCACCTGGGACAGGGGAAAATCAGCCCCAGCATTTT	CASSPGTGENQPQHF